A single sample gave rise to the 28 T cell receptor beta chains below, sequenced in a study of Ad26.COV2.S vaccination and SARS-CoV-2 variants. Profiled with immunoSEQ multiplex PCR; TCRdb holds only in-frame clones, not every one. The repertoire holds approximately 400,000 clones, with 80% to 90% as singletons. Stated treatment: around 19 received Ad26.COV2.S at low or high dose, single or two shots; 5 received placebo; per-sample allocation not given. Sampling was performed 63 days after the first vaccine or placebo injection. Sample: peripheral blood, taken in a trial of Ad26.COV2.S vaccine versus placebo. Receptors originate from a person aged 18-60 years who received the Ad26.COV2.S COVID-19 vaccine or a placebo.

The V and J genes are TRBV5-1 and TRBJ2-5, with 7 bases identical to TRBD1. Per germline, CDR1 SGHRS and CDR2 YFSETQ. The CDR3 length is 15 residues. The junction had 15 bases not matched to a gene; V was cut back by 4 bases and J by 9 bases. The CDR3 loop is CASSHRATRTGAQYF. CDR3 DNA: TGCGCCAGCAGCCACCGCGCAACCCGCACAGGGGCCCAGTACTTC.

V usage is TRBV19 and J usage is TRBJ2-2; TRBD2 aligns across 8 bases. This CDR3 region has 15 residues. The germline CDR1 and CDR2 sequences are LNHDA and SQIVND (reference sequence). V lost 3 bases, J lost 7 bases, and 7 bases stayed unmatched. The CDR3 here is CASSINAGGFGELFF. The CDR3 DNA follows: TGTGCCAGTAGTATCAACGCGGGAGGATTCGGGGAGCTGTTTTTT. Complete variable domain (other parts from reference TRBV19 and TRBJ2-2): DGGITQSPKYLFRKEGQNVTLSCEQNLNHDAMYWYRQDPGQGLRLIYYSQIVNDFQKGDIAEGYSVSREKKESFPLTVTSAQKNPTAFYLCASSINAGGFGELFFGEGSRLTVL.

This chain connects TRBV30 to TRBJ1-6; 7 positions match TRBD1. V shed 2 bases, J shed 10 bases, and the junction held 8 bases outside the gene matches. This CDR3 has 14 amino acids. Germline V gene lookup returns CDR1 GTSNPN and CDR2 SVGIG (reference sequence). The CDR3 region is CAWSLEGGRSPLHF. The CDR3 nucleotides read TGTGCCTGGAGTCTAGAAGGGGGCCGATCACCCCTCCACTTT.

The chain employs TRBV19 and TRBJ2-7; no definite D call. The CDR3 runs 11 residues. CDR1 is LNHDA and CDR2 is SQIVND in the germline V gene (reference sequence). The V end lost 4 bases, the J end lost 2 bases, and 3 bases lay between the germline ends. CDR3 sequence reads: CASSTPYEQYF. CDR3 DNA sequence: TGTGCCAGTAGTACCCCCTACGAGCAGTACTTC.

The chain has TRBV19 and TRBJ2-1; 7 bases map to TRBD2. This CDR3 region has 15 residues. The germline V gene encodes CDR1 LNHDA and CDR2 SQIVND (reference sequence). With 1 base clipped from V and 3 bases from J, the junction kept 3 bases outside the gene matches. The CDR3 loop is CASSIVPGGYNEQFF. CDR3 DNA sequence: TGTGCCAGTAGTATAGTACCGGGAGGCTACAATGAGCAGTTCTTC.

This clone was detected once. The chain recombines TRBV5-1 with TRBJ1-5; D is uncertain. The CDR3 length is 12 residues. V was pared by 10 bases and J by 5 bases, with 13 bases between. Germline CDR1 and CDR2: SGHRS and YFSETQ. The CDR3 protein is CAGPPGHQPQHF. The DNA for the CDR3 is TGCGCCGGCCCCCCGGGCCATCAGCCCCAGCATTTT.

The CDR3: CASSLAGDRGRLNEQFF. As DNA, the CDR3 is TGTGCCAGCAGCTTAGCTGGGGACAGGGGGCGTCTTAATGAGCAGTTCTTC. The rearrangement joins TRBV7-2 to TRBJ2-1; TRBD1 matches 12 bases. J was trimmed by 7 bases and V by 0 bases; bases with no gene match: 7. This CDR3 is 17 amino acids long. CDR1 SGHTA and CDR2 FQGNSA come from the germline V gene. The whole variable domain, remainder taken from reference TRBV7-2 and TRBJ2-1, is GAGVSQSPSNKVTEKGKDVELRCDPISGHTALYWYRQSLGQGLEFLIYFQGNSAPDKSGLPSDRFSAERTGGSVSTLTIQRTQQEDSAVYLCASSLAGDRGRLNEQFFGPGTRLTVL.

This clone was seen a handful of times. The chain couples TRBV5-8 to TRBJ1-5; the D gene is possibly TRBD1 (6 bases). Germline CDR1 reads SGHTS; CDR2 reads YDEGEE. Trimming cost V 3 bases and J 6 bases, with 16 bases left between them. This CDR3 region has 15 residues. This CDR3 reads CASSSTHRVTQPQHF. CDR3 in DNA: TGTGCCAGCAGCTCGACACACAGGGTTACTCAGCCCCAGCATTTT.

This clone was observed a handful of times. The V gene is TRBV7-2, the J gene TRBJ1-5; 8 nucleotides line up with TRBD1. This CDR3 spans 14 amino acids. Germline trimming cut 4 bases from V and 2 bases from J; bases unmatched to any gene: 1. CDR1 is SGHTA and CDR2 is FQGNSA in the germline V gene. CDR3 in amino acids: CASSWGQGNQPQHF. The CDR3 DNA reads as TGTGCCAGCAGCTGGGGACAGGGCAATCAGCCCCAGCATTTT. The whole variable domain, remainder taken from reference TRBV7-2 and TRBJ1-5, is GAGVSQSPSNKVTEKGKDVELRCDPISGHTALYWYRQSLGQGLEFLIYFQGNSAPDKSGLPSDRFSAERTGGSVSTLTIQRTQQEDSAVYLCASSWGQGNQPQHFGDGTRLSIL.

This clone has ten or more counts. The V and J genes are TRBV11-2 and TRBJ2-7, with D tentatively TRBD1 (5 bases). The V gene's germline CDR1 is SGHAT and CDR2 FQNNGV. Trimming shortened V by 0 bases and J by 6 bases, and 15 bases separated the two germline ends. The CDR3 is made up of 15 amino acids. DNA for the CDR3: TGTGCCAGCAGCTTAGATCTAAGCAGGGCAGGCGAGCAGTACTTC. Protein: CASSLDLSRAGEQYF.

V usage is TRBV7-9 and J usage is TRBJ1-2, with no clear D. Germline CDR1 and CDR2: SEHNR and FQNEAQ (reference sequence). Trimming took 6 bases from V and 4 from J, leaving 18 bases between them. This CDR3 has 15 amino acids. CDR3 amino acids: CASSPTWTGIYGYTF. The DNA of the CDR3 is TGTGCCAGCAGTCCTACTTGGACTGGAATCTATGGCTACACCTTC.

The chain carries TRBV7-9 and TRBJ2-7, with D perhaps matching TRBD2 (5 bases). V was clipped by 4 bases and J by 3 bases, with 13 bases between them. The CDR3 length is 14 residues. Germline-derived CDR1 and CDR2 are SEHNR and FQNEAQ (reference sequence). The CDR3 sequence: CASSSTDSHYEQYF. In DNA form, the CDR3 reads TGTGCCAGCAGCTCCACGGACTCTCACTACGAGCAGTACTTC.

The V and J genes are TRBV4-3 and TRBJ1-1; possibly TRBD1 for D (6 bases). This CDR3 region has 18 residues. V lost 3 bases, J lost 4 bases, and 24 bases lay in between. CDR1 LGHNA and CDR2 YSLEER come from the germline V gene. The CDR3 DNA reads TGCGCCAGCAGCCAGAGACCGGGACACCTAAAGGGGACCACTGAAGCTTTCTTT. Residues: CASSQRPGHLKGTTEAFF.

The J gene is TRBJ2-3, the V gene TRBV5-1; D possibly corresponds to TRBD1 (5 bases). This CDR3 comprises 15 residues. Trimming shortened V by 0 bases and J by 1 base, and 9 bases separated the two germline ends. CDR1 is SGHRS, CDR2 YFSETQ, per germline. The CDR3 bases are TGCGCCAGCAGCTTGGTCCAGGGCCGCACAGATACGCAGTATTTT. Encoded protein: CASSLVQGRTDTQYF.

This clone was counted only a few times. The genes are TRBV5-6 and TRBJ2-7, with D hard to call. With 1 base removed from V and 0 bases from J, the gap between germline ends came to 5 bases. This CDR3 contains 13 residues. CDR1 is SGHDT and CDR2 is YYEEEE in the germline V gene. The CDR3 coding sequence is TGTGCCAGCAGCTTGCAAAGCTCCTACGAGCAGTACTTC. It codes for CASSLQSSYEQYF.

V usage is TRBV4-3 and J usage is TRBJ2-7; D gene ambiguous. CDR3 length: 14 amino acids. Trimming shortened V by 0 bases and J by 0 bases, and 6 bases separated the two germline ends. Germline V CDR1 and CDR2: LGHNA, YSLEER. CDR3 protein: CASSQDLVSYEQYF. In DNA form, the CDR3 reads TGCGCCAGCAGCCAAGATCTGGTCTCCTACGAGCAGTACTTC.

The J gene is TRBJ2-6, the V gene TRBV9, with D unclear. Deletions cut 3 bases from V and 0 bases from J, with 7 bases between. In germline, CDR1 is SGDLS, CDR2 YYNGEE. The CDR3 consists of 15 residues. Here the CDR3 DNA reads TGTGCCAGCAGCGCCCAAGGCTCTGGGGCCAACGTCCTGACTTTC. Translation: CASSAQGSGANVLTF.

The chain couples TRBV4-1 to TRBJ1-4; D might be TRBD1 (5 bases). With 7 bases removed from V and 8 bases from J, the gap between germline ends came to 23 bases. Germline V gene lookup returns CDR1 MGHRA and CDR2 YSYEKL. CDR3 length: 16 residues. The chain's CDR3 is CASTHQVGGWNEKLFF. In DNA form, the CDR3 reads TGCGCCAGCACCCACCAGGTCGGGGGGTGGAACGAAAAACTGTTTTTT.

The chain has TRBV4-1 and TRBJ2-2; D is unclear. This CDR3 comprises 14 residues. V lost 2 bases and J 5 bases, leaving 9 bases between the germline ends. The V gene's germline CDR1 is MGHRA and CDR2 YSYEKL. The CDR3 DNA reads TGCGCCAGCAGCCAAACGATAGGAACCGGGGAGCTGTTTTTT. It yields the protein CASSQTIGTGELFF.

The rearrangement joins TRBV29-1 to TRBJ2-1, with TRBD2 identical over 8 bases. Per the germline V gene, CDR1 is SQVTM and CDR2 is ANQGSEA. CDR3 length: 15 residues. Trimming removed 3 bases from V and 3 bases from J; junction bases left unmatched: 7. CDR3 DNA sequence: TGCAGCGTTGAGTCCCGGGAGGGCCGCTACAATGAGCAGTTCTTC. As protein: CSVESREGRYNEQFF.

CDR3 sequence (DNA): TGTGCCAGCAGTCCCCCCATCCTTGGTGGCTATGGCTACACCTTC. Translation: CASSPPILGGYGYTF. The chain has TRBV28 and TRBJ1-2; D is undetermined. The germline V gene has CDR1 MDHEN and CDR2 SYDVKM. Trimming removed 5 bases at V and 4 bases at J, with 17 bases between. The CDR3 is 15 residues long.

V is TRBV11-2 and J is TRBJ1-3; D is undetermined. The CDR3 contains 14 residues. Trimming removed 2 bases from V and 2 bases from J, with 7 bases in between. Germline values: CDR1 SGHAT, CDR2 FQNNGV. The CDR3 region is CASSLRIPGNTIYF. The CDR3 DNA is TGTGCCAGCAGCTTAAGGATTCCTGGAAACACCATATATTTT.

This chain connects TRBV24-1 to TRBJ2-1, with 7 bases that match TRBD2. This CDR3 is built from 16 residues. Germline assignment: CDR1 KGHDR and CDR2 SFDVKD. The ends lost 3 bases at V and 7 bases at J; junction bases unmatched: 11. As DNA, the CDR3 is TGTGCCACCAGTGATCCTACCCCGCGGGGGACTAATGAGCAGTTCTTC. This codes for CATSDPTPRGTNEQFF.

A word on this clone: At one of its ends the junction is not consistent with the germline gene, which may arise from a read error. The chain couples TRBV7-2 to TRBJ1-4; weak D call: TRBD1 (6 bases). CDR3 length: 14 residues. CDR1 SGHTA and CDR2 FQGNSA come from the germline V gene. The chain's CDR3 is CASSLDRFNEKLFF. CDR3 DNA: TGTGCCAGCAGTTTAGACAGGTTTAATGAAAAACTGTTTTTT. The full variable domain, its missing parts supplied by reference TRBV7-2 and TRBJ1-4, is GAGVSQSPSNKVTEKGKDVELRCDPISGHTALYWYRQSLGQGLEFLIYFQGNSAPDKSGLPSDRFSAERTGGSVSTLTIQRTQQEDSAVYLCASSLDRFNEKLFFGSGTQLSVL.

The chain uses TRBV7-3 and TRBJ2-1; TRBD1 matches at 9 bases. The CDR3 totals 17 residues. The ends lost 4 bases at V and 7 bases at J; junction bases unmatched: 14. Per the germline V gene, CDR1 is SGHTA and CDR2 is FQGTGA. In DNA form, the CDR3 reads TGTGCCAGCAGCTATCATCCCGGGACAGGGACTGGTAATGAGCAGTTCTTC. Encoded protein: CASSYHPGTGTGNEQFF.

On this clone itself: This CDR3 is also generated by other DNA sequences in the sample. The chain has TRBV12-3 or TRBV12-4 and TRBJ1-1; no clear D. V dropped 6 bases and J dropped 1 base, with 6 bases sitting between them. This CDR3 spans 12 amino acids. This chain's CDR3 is CASSLGNTEAFF. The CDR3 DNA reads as TGTGCCAGCAGCTTGGGGAACACTGAAGCTTTCTTT.

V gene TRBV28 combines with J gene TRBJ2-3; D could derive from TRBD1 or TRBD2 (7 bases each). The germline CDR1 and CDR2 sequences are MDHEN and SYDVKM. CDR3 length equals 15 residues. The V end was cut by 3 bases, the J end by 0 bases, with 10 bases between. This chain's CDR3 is CASSFQGGSTDTQYF. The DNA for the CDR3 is TGTGCCAGCAGTTTCCAGGGGGGGAGCACAGATACGCAGTATTTT.

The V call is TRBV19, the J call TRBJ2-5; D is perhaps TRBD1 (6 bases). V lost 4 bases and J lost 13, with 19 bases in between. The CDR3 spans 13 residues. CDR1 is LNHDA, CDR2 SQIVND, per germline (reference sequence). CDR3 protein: CASSTPSSDSPYF. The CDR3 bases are TGTGCCAGTAGTACTCCGAGCTCGGACAGTCCGTACTTC.